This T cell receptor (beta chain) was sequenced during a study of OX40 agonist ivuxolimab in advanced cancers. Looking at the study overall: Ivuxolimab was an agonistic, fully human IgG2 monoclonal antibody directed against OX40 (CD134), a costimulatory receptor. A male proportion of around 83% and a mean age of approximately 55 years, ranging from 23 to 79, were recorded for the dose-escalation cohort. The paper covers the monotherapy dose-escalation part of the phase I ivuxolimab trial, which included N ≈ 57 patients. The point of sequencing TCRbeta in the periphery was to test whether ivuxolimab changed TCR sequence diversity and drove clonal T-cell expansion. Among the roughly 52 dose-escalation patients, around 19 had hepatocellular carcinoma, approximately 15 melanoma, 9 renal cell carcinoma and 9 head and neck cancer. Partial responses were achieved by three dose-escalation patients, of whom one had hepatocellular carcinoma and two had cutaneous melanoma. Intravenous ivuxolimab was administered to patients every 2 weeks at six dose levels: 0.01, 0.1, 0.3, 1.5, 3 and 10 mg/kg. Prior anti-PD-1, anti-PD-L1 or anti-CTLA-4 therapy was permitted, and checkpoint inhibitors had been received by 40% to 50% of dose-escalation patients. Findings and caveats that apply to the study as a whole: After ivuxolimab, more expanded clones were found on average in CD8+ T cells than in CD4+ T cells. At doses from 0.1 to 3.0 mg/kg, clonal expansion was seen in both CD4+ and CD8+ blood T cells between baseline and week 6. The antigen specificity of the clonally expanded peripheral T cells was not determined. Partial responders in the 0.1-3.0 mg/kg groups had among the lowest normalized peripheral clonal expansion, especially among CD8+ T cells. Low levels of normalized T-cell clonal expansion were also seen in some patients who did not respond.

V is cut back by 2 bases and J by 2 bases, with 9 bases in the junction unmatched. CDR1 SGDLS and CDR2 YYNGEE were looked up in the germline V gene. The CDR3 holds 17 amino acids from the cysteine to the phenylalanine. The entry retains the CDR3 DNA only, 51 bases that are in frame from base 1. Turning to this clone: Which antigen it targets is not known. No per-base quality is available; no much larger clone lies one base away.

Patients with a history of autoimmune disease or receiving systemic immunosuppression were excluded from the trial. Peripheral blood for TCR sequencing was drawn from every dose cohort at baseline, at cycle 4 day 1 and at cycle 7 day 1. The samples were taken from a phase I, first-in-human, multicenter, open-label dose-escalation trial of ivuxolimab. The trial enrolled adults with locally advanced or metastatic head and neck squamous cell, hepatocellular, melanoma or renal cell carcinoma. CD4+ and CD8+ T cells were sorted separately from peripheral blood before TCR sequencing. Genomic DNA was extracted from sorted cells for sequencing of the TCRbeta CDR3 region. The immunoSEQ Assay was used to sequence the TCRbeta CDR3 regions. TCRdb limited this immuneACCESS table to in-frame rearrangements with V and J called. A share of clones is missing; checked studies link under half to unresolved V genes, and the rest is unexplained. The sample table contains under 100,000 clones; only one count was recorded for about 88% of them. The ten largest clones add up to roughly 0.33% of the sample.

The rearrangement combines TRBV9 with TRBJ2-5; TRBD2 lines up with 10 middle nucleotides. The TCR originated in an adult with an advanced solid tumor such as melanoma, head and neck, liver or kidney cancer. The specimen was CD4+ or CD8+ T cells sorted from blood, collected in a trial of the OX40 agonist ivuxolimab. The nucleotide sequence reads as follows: TGTGCCAGCAGCGTTACTAGCGGGGCCGACTTACAAGAGACCCAGTACTTC. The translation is CASSVTSGADLQETQYF.